These 5 T cell receptor beta chains share one sample of origin, sequenced in a study of T cell repertoires in cytomegalovirus infection. TCRdb used MiXCR to reprocess the reads, holding one entry per CDR3 protein. The data show around 740,000 distinct CDR3 sequences, 35% to 40% seen once. The sample consisted of PBMCs. The source is a human donor in good health (CMV status not recorded). Some clones in this sample may be carry-over from other donors' samples.

The chain links TRBV18 to TRBJ1-4, with TRBD1 matching 7 bases. Losses at the gene ends were 6 bases for V and 5 bases for J; bases not matched to a gene: 3. CDR3 length equals 13 residues. Germline V gene data show CDR1 as KGHSH and CDR2 as LQKENI. This chain's CDR3 is CASSPTGNEKLFF. CDR3 nucleotide sequence: TGTGCCAGCTCGCCGACAGGGAATGAAAAACTGTTTTTT.

This clonotype was recorded many times. This chain links TRBV12-3 or TRBV12-4 with TRBJ1-4; 8 nucleotides match TRBD1. This CDR3 contains 15 residues. With V trimmed by 6 bases and J by 5 bases, 8 bases remained unmatched. CDR3 amino acids: CASRKGQELNEKLFF. CDR3 DNA sequence: TGTGCCAGCAGAAAGGGACAGGAACTAAATGAAAAACTGTTTTTT.

The rearrangement joins TRBV2 to TRBJ1-2; D not certain. This CDR3 comprises 13 residues. Germline loops: CDR1 SNHLY, CDR2 FYNNEI. V was pared by 4 bases and J by 4 bases, with 10 bases between. CDR3 residues: CASSGVGAYGYTF. In nucleotides, the CDR3 is TGTGCCAGCAGTGGGGTCGGTGCCTATGGCTACACCTTC.

V is TRBV6-6 and J is TRBJ2-1; TRBD2 agrees at 10 bases. This CDR3 spans 17 amino acids. Trimming took 4 bases from V and 2 from J; bases not matched to a gene: 8. The germline CDR1 and CDR2 sequences are MNHNY and SVGAGI (reference sequence). In DNA, the CDR3 is TGTGCCAGCAGTTCGATTAGCGGGAGGCAGGCCTACAATGAGCAGTTCTTC. It is translated as CASSSISGRQAYNEQFF.

This clonotype was seen only a few times. The chain uses TRBV5-4 and TRBJ2-2, with 10 bases that match TRBD2. The CDR3 totals 17 residues. V gave up 4 bases and J gave up 1 base; unmatched junction bases: 7. Per germline, CDR1 SGHNT and CDR2 YYREEE (reference sequence). CDR3 residues: CASSPNRLAGNTGELFF. The CDR3 nucleotides read TGTGCCAGCAGCCCCAACCGACTAGCGGGGAACACCGGGGAGCTGTTTTTT.